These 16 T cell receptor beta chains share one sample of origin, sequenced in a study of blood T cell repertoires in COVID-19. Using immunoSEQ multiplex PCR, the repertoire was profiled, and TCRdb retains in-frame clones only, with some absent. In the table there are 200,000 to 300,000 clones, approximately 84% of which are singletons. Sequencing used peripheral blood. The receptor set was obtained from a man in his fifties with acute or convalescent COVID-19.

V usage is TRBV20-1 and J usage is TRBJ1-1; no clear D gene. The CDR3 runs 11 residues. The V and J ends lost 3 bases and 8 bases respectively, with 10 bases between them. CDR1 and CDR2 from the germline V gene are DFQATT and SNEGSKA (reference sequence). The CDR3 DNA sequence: TGCAGTGCTAGGCGGGCAGAAGAAGCTTTCTTT. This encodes CSARRAEEAFF.

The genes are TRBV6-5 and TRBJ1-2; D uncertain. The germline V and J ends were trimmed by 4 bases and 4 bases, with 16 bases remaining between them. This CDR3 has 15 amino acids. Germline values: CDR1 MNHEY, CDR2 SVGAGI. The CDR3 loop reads CASSSAQNPGYGYTF. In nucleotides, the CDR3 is TGTGCCAGCAGTTCCGCACAGAATCCAGGCTATGGCTACACCTTC.

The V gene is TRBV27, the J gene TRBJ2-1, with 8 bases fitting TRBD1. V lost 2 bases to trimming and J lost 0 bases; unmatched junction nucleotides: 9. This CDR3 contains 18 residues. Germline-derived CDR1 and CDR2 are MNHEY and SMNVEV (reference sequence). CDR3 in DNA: TGTGCCAGCAGTTTACCTTCCGGGGACAGGTCCTCCTACAATGAGCAGTTCTTC. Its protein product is CASSLPSGDRSSYNEQFF.

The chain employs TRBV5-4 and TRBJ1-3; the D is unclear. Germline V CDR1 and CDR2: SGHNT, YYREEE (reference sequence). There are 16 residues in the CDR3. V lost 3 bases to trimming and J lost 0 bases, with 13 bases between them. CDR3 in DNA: TGTGCCAGCAGCTCGGGTCTCTCCTCCTCTGGAAACACCATATATTTT. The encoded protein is CASSSGLSSSGNTIYF.

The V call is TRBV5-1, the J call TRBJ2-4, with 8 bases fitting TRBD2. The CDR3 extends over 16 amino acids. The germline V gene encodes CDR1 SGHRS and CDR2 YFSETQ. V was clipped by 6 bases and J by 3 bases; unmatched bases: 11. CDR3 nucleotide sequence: TGCGCCAGCAACGGGAGGGCCCGTGGTATCAAAAACATTCAGTACTTC. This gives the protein CASNGRARGIKNIQYF.

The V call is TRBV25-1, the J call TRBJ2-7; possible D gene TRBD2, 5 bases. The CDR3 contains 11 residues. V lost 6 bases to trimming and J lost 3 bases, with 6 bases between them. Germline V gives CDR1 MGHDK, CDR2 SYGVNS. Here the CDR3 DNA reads TGTGCCAGCAGCGGGGTCTACGAGCAGTACTTC. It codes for CASSGVYEQYF.

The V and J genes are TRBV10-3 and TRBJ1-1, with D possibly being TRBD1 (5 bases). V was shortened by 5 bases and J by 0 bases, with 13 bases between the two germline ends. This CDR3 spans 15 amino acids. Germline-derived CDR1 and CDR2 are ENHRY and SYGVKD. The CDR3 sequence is CAISRVGGVNTEAFF. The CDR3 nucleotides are TGTGCCATCAGTCGAGTCGGGGGGGTGAACACTGAAGCTTTCTTT.

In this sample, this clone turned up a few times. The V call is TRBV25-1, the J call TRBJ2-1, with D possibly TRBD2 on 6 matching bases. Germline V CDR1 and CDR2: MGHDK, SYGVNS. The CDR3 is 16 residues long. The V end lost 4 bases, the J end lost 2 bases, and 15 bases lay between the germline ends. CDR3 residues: CASSASGLLTYNEQFF. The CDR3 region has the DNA TGTGCCAGCAGTGCCTCGGGACTCCTTACCTACAATGAGCAGTTCTTC.

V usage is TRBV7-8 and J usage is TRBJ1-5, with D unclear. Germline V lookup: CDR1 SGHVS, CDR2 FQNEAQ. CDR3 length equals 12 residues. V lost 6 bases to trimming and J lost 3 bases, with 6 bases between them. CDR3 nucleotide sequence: TGTGCCAGCAGTTACACCAATCAGCCCCAGCATTTT. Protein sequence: CASSYTNQPQHF.

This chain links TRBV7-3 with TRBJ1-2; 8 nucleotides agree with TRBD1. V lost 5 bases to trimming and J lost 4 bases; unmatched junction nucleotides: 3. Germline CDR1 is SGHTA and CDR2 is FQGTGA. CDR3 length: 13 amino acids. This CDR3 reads CASSIGQGYGYTF. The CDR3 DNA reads TGTGCCAGCAGCATAGGACAGGGCTATGGCTACACCTTC.

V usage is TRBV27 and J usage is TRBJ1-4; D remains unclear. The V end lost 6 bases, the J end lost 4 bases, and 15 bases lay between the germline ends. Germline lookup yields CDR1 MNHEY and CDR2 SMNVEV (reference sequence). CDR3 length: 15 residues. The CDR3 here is CASRSAGVLNEKLFF. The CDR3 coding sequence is TGTGCCAGCAGATCGGCAGGCGTACTTAATGAAAAACTGTTTTTT. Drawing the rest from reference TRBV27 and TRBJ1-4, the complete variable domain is EAQVTQNPRYLITVTGKKLTVTCSQNMNHEYMSWYRQDPGLGLRQIYYSMNVEVTDKGDVPEGYKVSRKEKRNFPLILESPSPNQTSLYFCASRSAGVLNEKLFFGSGTQLSVL.

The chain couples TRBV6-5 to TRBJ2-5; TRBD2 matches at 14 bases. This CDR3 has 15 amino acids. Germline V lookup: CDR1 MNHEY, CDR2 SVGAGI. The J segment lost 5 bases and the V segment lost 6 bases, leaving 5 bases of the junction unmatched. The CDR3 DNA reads TGTGCCAGCAGGACGACTAGCGGGAGGGCTGAGACCCAGTACTTC. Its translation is CASRTTSGRAETQYF.

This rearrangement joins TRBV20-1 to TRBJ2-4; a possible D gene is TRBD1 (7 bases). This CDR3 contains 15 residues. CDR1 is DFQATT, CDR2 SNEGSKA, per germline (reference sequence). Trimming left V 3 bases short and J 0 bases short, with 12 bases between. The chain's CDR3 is CSASQGGLAKNIQYF. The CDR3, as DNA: TGCAGTGCTAGTCAGGGGGGCCTAGCCAAAAACATTCAGTACTTC.

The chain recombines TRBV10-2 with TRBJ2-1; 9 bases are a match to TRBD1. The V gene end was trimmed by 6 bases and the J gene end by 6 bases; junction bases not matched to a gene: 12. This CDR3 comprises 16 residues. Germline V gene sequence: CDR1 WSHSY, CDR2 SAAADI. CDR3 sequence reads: CASRETGTGRSNEQFF. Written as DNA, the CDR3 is TGCGCCAGCAGGGAAACCGGGACAGGGAGGTCCAATGAGCAGTTCTTC.

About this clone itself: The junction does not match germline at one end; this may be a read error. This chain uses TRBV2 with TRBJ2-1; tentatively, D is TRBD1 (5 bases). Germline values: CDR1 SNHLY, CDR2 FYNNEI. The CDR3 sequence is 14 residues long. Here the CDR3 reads CASTEWGKGNEQFF. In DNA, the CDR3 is TGTGCCAGCACTGAATGGGGTAAGGGGAATGAGCAGTTCTTC.

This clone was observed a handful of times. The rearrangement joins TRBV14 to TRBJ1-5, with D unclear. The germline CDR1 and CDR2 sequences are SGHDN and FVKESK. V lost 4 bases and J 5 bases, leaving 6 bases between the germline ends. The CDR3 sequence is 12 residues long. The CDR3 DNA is TGTGCCAGCAGCCTCAGCGATCAGCCCCAGCATTTT. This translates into CASSLSDQPQHF.